This T cell receptor (beta chain) was found in a study of OX40 agonist ivuxolimab in advanced cancers. For the wider study: Ivuxolimab was a fully human IgG2 agonistic monoclonal antibody targeting the costimulatory receptor OX40 (CD134). Partial responses were achieved by three dose-escalation patients, of whom one had hepatocellular carcinoma and two had cutaneous melanoma. In the dose-escalation cohort, 75% to 90% of patients were male, and the mean age was 60 years with a range of roughly 20 to 79. The paper describes the monotherapy dose-escalation part (N ≈ 51 patients) of the phase I trial of ivuxolimab. Among the approximately 50 dose-escalation patients, some 19 had hepatocellular carcinoma, some 15 melanoma, 9 renal cell carcinoma and 9 head and neck cancer. Intravenous ivuxolimab was administered to patients every 2 weeks at six dose levels: 0.01, 0.1, 0.3, 1.5, 3 and 10 mg/kg. Peripheral TCRbeta sequencing was intended to test whether TCR sequence diversity was altered and clonal T-cell expansion was caused by ivuxolimab. Prior anti-PD-1, anti-PD-L1 or anti-CTLA-4 therapy was permitted, and checkpoint inhibitors had been received by around 40% of dose-escalation patients. Overall results and qualifications from the work: On average, CD8+ T cells showed more expanded clones than CD4+ T cells after ivuxolimab. Low levels of normalized T-cell clonal expansion were also seen in some patients who did not respond. Partial responders in the 0.1-3.0 mg/kg groups had among the lowest normalized peripheral clonal expansion, especially among CD8+ T cells. Clonal expansion of both CD4+ and CD8+ blood T cells was observed from baseline to week 6 at doses 0.1 to 3.0 mg/kg. The antigen specificity of the peripheral T cells that underwent clonal expansion was not determined.

Taken from the germline V gene (reference sequence), the CDR1 and CDR2 loops are LNHDA and SQIVND. From V the trimming removes 4 bases and from J it removes 5 bases, while the gene matches leave 3 bases of the junction unaccounted for. The CDR3 holds 14 amino acids from the cysteine to the phenylalanine. CDR3 DNA is the only sequence kept; it has 42 bases, read in frame from the first base. For sequencing of the TCRbeta CDR3 region, genomic DNA was extracted from the sorted cells. TCRbeta CDR3 regions were sequenced using the immunoSEQ Assay. TCRdb obtained this table from immuneACCESS and retained in-frame rearrangements with V and J assigned. These tables miss some clones; where compared with another copy, unresolved V genes account for less than half of the shortfall, and the remainder is unexplained. For this sample there are approximately 100,000 clones; approximately 90% appear just once. The ten largest clones capture roughly 0.8% of the sample.

Patients with a history of autoimmune disease or receiving systemic immunosuppression were excluded from the trial. Peripheral blood for TCR sequencing was drawn from every dose cohort at baseline, at cycle 4 day 1 and at cycle 7 day 1. Samples were obtained from an open-label, multicenter, first-in-human phase I dose-escalation trial of ivuxolimab. Adults with locally advanced or metastatic melanoma, renal cell carcinoma, hepatocellular carcinoma or head and neck squamous cell carcinoma were enrolled in the trial. Before TCR sequencing, CD4+ and CD8+ T cells were separately sorted from peripheral blood. Comments on this clone: Its cognate antigen has yet to be identified. No base qualities exist here, and no much larger clone lies one base off it.

This TCR came from an adult with an advanced solid tumor such as melanoma, head and neck, liver or kidney cancer. This chain joins TRBV19 to TRBJ2-2, with 8 central nucleotides matching TRBD1. This sample comprised CD4+ or CD8+ T cells sorted from blood, obtained in a trial of the OX40 agonist ivuxolimab. The DNA is as follows: TGTGCCAGTAGTACTGACAGGGGTACCGGGGAGCTGTTTTTT. Its translation reads: CASSTDRGTGELFF. When the CDR3 is completed using the reference TRBV19 and TRBJ2-2 genes on either side, the full variable domain is DGGITQSPKYLFRKEGQNVTLSCEQNLNHDAMYWYRQDPGQGLRLIYYSQIVNDFQKGDIAEGYSVSREKKESFPLTVTSAQKNPTAFYLCASSTDRGTGELFFGEGSRLTVL.